This T cell receptor (beta chain) originates from a study of T cells in women clearing cervical HPV infection. Across the whole study: No precancer developed; the control's incident HPV16 infection cleared within 12 months. Blood came at first lesion visit for cases, post-clearance for controls. Whole-study results and caveats: CIN3+ cases had significantly higher TCR repertoire richness than controls, but evenness did not differ.

Points on this clone: Antigen unknown. The CDR3 extends 3 residues past the end of the read, so its final part is completed from the germline J gene.

CDR3 size: 14 residues. J gave up 7 bases and V 4 bases, and 7 bases lay outside the gene matches. CDR1 and CDR2 from the germline V gene are SEHNR and FQNEAQ (reference sequence). TCRdb's table, derived via immunoSEQ multiplex PCR, lists solely in-frame clones and lacks some. This sample's table reports roughly 20,000 clones. The source of this sequence is a woman aged 18 to 75 with a cervical HPV16 infection that either progressed to CIN3+ or cleared (not recorded which). The chain couples TRBV7-9 to TRBJ2-1; TRBD2 matches at 7 bases. Sequencing input: blood buffy coat. CDR3 protein: CASSSSGVLNEQFF. The sequenced part of the CDR3 DNA is TGTGCCAGCAGCTCCAGCGGGGTCCTTAATGAG.